A single sample is the source of the 4 T cell receptor beta chains below, sequenced in a study of T-cell reconstitution after alpha-beta-depleted transplantation in children. The library targeted TCRbeta and was prepared with unique molecular identifiers. TCRdb redid the calling of the PCR reads with MiXCR, one entry per CDR3 protein. The sample consists of 500,000 to 750,000 distinct CDR3 sequences, 25% to 30% of them appearing once. Sequencing was performed on PBMCs, taken before TCRalphabeta/CD19-depleted stem cell transplant. The receptor source for this set is a boy younger than two with Wiskott-Aldrich syndrome, due to receive a stem cell transplant.

This chain connects TRBV5-4 to TRBJ2-1, with 9 bases matching TRBD1. The germline V gene has CDR1 SGHNT and CDR2 YYREEE (reference sequence). CDR3 length: 15 amino acids. V gave up 4 bases and J gave up 6 bases; unmatched junction bases: 8. The CDR3 is CASSRRQGVVNEQFF. DNA of the CDR3: TGTGCCAGCAGCCGGCGACAGGGGGTGGTCAATGAGCAGTTCTTC.

There are many counts of this clonotype. The chain has TRBV29-1 and TRBJ2-1, with 8 bases that match TRBD2. Germline values: CDR1 SQVTM, CDR2 ANQGSEA. The CDR3 is 13 residues long. V was pared by 4 bases and J by 6 bases, with 5 bases of the junction left unmatched. The CDR3 protein is CSVGREDGNEQFF. The CDR3 DNA reads TGCAGCGTTGGGCGGGAGGATGGCAATGAGCAGTTCTTC.

The chain has TRBV2 and TRBJ1-1, with D possibly matching TRBD1 (6 bases). CDR3 size: 13 residues. Trimming stripped 2 bases from V and 6 bases from J, with 10 bases between. Germline CDR1 and CDR2: SNHLY and FYNNEI. The CDR3 coding sequence is TGTGCCAGCAGTGAAAGGGCAGGGGCTGAAGCTTTCTTT. Its translation is CASSERAGAEAFF.

The chain has TRBV24-1 and TRBJ2-1; 8 positions match TRBD2. CDR3 size: 14 residues. The junction had 13 bases not matched to a gene; V was cut back by 12 bases and J by 7 bases. Germline V gene lookup returns CDR1 KGHDR and CDR2 SFDVKD. The DNA for the CDR3 is TGTGCCTCTAGCCCGGGACTAGTCGCTAATGAGCAGTTCTTC. This translates into CASSPGLVANEQFF.